This T cell receptor beta chain stems from a study of cytomegalovirus exposure and HLA in healthy donors. Study-level information: Per a later analysis, the roughly 690 first-cohort and some 110 validation repertoires shared one platform.

This clone was seen just once. The repertoire was sequenced with immunoSEQ multiplex PCR; TCRdb's copy has only in-frame clones and lacks some. The repertoire holds 100,000 to 150,000 clones, almost 90% seen once, with approximately 1.5% in the top ten. Germline lookup yields CDR1 SGHRS and CDR2 YFSETQ. The CDR3 runs 14 residues. V gave up 4 bases and J gave up 1 base; unmatched junction bases: 4. This receptor was taken from a man younger than 45 in good health and CMV-seronegative. J is TRBJ1-1 and V is TRBV5-1, with TRBD1 matching 7 bases. The sequenced material came from PBMCs. CDR3 in amino acids: CASSKGTENTEAFF. CDR3 DNA sequence: TGCGCCAGCAGCAAAGGGACAGAGAACACTGAAGCTTTCTTT.